This is a list of T cell receptor beta chains from one sample in a study of blood T cells in healthy people across ages. TCRdb itself ran the 5' RACE reads through MiXCR, one entry per CDR3 protein. This table holds more than 600,000 distinct CDR3 sequences, roughly 25% found once. The same sample was also used in a study of T cells of mothers and their children.

Sequenced material: blood. All receptors derive from a boy younger than 18 in good health. The CDR3 runs from the conserved cysteine through the conserved F or W. Each record gives: V gene, J gene, D gene, CDR3 length, clone size, CDR3 protein, CDR3 DNA. D genes are given only for firm matches. Some rows mark clone size as missing; the rest say once, few, many or name a class of expanded clone.

V gene: TRBV9
J gene: TRBJ2-5
D gene: NA
CDR3 length: 15
clone size: NA
CDR3 protein: CASSVLQGLGETQYF
CDR3 DNA: TGTGCCAGCAGCGTACTACAGGGATTGGGAGAGACCCAGTACTTC

V gene: TRBV5-1
J gene: TRBJ2-2
D gene: NA
CDR3 length: 16
clone size: NA
CDR3 protein: CASSLAGTVNTGELFF
CDR3 DNA: TGCGCCAGCAGCTTGGCAGGGACGGTTAACACCGGGGAGCTGTTTTTT

V gene: TRBV7-9
J gene: TRBJ1-1
D gene: NA
CDR3 length: 13
clone size: NA
CDR3 protein: CASSFGARTEAFF
CDR3 DNA: TGTGCCAGCAGCTTTGGGGCGAGGACTGAAGCTTTCTTT

V gene: TRBV7-9
J gene: TRBJ2-7
D gene: NA
CDR3 length: 12
clone size: many
CDR3 protein: CASSLSAYEQYF
CDR3 DNA: TGTGCCAGCAGTTTATCGGCCTACGAGCAGTACTTC

V gene: TRBV5-1
J gene: TRBJ2-3
D gene: NA
CDR3 length: 12
clone size: NA
CDR3 protein: CASSSALDTQYF
CDR3 DNA: TGCGCCAGCAGCTCGGCATTGGATACGCAGTATTTT

V gene: TRBV29-1
J gene: TRBJ1-3
D gene: NA
CDR3 length: 14
clone size: few
CDR3 protein: CSVSEGHSGNTIYF
CDR3 DNA: TGCAGCGTCTCGGAGGGGCACTCTGGAAACACCATATATTTT

V gene: TRBV7-6
J gene: TRBJ1-6
D gene: NA
CDR3 length: 15
clone size: NA
CDR3 protein: CASSLSPEYNSPLHF
CDR3 DNA: TGTGCCAGCAGCTTATCGCCAGAATATAATTCACCCCTCCACTTT

V gene: TRBV24-1
J gene: TRBJ2-3
D gene: TRBD1
CDR3 length: 16
clone size: few
CDR3 protein: CATSDPLRQGLATQYF
CDR3 DNA: TGTGCCACCAGTGATCCCCTCAGACAGGGCTTGGCTACGCAGTATTTT

V gene: TRBV3-1
J gene: TRBJ1-3
D gene: TRBD1
CDR3 length: 16
clone size: few
CDR3 protein: CASSRRDRGSGNTIYF
CDR3 DNA: TGTGCCAGCAGCCGACGGGACAGGGGATCGGGAAACACCATATATTTT

V gene: TRBV7-2
J gene: TRBJ1-2
D gene: TRBD1
CDR3 length: 14
clone size: NA
CDR3 protein: CASKFGQGVYGYTF
CDR3 DNA: TGTGCCAGCAAATTCGGCCAGGGGGTCTATGGCTACACCTTC

V gene: TRBV7-8
J gene: TRBJ2-2
D gene: NA
CDR3 length: 16
clone size: NA
CDR3 protein: CASSLMRGLDTGELFF
CDR3 DNA: TGTGCCAGCAGCTTAATGCGGGGTTTGGACACCGGGGAGCTGTTTTTT

V gene: TRBV4-3
J gene: TRBJ1-1
D gene: NA
CDR3 length: 13
clone size: few
CDR3 protein: CASSQEGHTEAFF
CDR3 DNA: TGCGCCAGCAGCCAAGAGGGCCACACTGAAGCCTTCTTT

V gene: TRBV11-2
J gene: TRBJ2-7
D gene: NA
CDR3 length: 12
clone size: NA
CDR3 protein: CASSIGHYEQYF
CDR3 DNA: TGTGCCAGCAGCATCGGGCACTACGAGCAGTACTTC